This T cell receptor (beta chain) was profiled in a study of T cells in Graves' hyperthyroidism and ophthalmopathy. About the research overall: At the time of initial diagnosis and before any treatment, peripheral blood was collected. Study-level findings and limits: In blood, most of the thyroid clonotypes expanded above 0.001 were also present.

RNA transcripts served as the template for amplifying TCR beta CDR3 regions. Researchers ran a first-round RT-PCR on the TCR CDR3 using the HTBI primer set. TCRdb independently ran MiXCR on the multiplex PCR reads; one entry per CDR3 protein. The table records some 340,000 distinct CDR3 sequences, roughly an eighth of them present only once. Trimming removed 4 bases from V and 7 bases from J; junction bases left unmatched: 9. CDR3 length: 16 residues. Germline V CDR1 and CDR2: LGHNA, YNFKEQ. Remarks on this clonotype: What it binds is not known.

Based on clinical symptoms, serum thyroxine and TRAb, thyroid ultrasound and orbital computed tomography, diagnoses were reached. This TCR derives from a woman aged 40 to 55 with Graves' ophthalmopathy. Sequenced input: blood. The chain employs TRBV4-2 and TRBJ2-1; TRBD2 matches 11 bases. The CDR3 region has the DNA TGTGCCAGCAGCCTGATCACTAGCGGGAGTTATAATGAGCAGTTCTTC. This sequence encodes CASSLITSGSYNEQFF.